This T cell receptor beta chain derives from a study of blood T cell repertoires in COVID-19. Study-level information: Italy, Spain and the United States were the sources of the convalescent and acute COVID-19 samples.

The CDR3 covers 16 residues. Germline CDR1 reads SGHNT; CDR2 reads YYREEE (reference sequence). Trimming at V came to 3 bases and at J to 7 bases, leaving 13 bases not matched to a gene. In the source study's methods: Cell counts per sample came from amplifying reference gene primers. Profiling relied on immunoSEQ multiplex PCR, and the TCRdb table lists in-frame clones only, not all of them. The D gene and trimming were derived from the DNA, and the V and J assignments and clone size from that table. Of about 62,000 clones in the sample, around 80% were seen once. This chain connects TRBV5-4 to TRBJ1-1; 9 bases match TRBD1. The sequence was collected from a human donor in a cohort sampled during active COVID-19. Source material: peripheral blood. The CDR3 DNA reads TGTGCCAGCAGCTCCGTACCGGGACAGGGTCGGTTTGAAGCTTTCTTT. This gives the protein CASSSVPGQGRFEAFF.